Here is one TCR beta chain with its context. These data originate in a study of T cell changes during pregnancy in multiple sclerosis. Trimming at V came to 5 bases and at J to 9 bases, leaving 10 bases not matched to a gene. The CDR3 runs 15 residues. Germline V gene data show CDR1 as MNHEY and CDR2 as SVGAGI. Sequencing used immunoSEQ multiplex PCR; TCRdb keeps in-frame clones, though not all of them. The sample includes about 38,000 clones, 94% of them seen just once. The chain links TRBV6-5 to TRBJ1-5; 10 bases agree with TRBD1. This TCR derives from a female donor with multiple sclerosis, enrolled in a pregnancy study. The sequences come from CD4+ T cells from peripheral blood mononuclear cells, collected in the second trimester of pregnancy. Here the CDR3 reads CASSPGTGVLGPQHF. The CDR3, as DNA: TGTGCCAGCAGTCCCGGGACAGGGGTTTTAGGGCCCCAGCATTTT.